This T cell receptor beta chain was obtained from a study of identical twins. Germline values: CDR1 LGHDT, CDR2 YNNKEL (reference sequence). The CDR3 has 16 residues. The ends were cut back, 0 bases at V and 2 bases at J, with 14 bases in the middle. TCRdb redid the calling of the 5' RACE reads with MiXCR, one entry per CDR3 protein. The data show approximately 500,000 distinct CDR3 sequences, with approximately 24% seen just once and about 2.9% held by the top ten. Healthy Caucasians, and only they, were the donors. These sequences were also reported in another study, on T cells expressing NK-cell markers. That investigation notes: Sorted CD3+CD56+NKG2C+, CD3+CD56+NKG2C- and CD3+CD56-NKG2C+ T cells supplied TCR beta repertoires. Seven donors tested HCMV-seropositive and one tested seronegative among the eight sequenced.

Sequencing used CD4+ T cells sorted from blood. V and J are TRBV3-1 and TRBJ2-7, with D maybe TRBD2 (5 bases). The receptor comes from a woman aged 18-29 years in good health. CDR3 residues: CASSQDRGSEPYEQYF. CDR3 nucleotide sequence: TGTGCCAGCAGCCAAGATCGCGGTAGCGAACCCTACGAGCAGTACTTC.